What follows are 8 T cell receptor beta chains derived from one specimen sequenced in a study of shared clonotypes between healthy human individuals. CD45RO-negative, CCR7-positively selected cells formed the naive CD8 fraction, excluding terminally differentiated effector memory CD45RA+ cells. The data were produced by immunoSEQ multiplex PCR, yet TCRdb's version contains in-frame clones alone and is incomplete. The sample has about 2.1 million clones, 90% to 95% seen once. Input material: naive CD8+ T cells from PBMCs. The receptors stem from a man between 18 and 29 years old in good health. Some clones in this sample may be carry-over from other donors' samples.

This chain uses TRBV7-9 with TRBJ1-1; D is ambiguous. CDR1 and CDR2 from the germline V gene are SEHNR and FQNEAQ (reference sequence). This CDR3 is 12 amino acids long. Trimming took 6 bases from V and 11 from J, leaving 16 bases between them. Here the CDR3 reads CASRSVEEGAFF. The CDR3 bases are TGTGCCAGCAGGTCAGTGGAGGAAGGGGCTTTCTTT.

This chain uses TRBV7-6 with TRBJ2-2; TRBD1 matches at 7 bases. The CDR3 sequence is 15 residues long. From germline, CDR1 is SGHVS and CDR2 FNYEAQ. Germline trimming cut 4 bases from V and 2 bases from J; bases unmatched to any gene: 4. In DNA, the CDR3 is TGTGCCAGCAGCTCCCGGGACAGAAACACCGGGGAGCTGTTTTTT. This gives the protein CASSSRDRNTGELFF.

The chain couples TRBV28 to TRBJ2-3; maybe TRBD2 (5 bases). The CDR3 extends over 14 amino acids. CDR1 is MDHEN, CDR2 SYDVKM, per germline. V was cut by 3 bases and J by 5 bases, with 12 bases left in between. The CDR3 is CASSFSREIDTQYF. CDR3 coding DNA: TGTGCCAGCAGTTTCTCCCGGGAAATAGATACGCAGTATTTT.

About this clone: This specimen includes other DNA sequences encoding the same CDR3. CDR3 sequence (DNA): TGCGCCAGCAGCTCGGACAACTTCTATGGCTACACCTTC. Amino acid sequence: CASSSDNFYGYTF. The chain uses TRBV5-1 and TRBJ1-2, with a tentative D call TRBD1 (5 bases). The V end lost 3 bases, the J end lost 4 bases, and 10 bases lay between the germline ends. Germline CDR1 SGHRS, CDR2 YFSETQ. CDR3 length: 13 amino acids.

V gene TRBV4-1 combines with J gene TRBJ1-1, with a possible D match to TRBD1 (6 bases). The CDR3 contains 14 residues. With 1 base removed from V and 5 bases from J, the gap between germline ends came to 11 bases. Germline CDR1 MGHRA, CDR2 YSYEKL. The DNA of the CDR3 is TGCGCCAGCAGCCAAGTCGGGGGGCAAACTGAAGCTTTCTTT. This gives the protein CASSQVGGQTEAFF.

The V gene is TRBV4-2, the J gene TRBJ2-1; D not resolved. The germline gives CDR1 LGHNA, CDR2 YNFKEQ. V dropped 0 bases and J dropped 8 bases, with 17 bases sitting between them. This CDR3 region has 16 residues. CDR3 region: CASSQDPSGRGDEQFF. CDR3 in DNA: TGTGCCAGCAGCCAAGATCCCTCCGGACGCGGCGATGAGCAGTTCTTC.

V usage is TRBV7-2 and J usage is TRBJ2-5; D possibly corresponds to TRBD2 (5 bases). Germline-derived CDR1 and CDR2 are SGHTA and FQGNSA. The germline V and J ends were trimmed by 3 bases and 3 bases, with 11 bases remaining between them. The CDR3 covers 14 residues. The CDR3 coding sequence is TGTGCCAGCAGCTTCCGGACTCGGGAAGAGACCCAGTACTTC. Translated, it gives CASSFRTREETQYF.

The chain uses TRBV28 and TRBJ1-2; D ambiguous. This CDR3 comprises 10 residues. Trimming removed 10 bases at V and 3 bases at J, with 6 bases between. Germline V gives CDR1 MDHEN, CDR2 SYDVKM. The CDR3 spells CATNYYGYTF. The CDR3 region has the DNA TGTGCCACCAATTACTATGGCTACACCTTC.